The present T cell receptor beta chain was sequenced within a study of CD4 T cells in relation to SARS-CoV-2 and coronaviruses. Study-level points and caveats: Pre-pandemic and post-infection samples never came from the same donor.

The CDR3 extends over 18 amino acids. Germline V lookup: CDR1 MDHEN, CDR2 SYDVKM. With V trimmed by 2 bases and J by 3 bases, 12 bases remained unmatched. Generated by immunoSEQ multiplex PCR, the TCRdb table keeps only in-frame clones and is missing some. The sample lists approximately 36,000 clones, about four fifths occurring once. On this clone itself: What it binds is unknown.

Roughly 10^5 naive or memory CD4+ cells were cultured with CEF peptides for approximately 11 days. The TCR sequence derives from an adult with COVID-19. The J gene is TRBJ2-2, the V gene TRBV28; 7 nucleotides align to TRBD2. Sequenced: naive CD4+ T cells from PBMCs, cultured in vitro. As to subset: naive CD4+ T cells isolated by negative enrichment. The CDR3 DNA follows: TGTGCCAGCAGTTTAGAGTTGACGGGCGGGAGCTACACCGGGGAGCTGTTTTTT. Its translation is CASSLELTGGSYTGELFF.